These T cell receptor beta chains were read from a single sample in a study of cytomegalovirus exposure and HLA in healthy donors. Method: immunoSEQ multiplex PCR; TCRdb's copy keeps in-frame clones and lacks some. Of about 200,000 clones in the sample, roughly 79% were seen once. Sequences were obtained from PBMCs. The origin of the receptors is a man younger than 35 in good health and CMV-seronegative. Both conserved end residues are part of each CDR3. D genes are given only for firm matches. Size values are once, few and many counts, or a class for expanded clones, and some rows have none.

d_call: TRBD1
j_call: TRBJ1-2
clone_size: .
v_call: TRBV30
cdr3_aa: CAWSPTGPDGYTF
cdr3_nt: TGTGCCTGGAGCCCGACAGGGCCTGATGGCTACACCTTC

d_call: .
j_call: TRBJ2-1
clone_size: .
v_call: TRBV27
cdr3_aa: CASSGQRGSYNEQFF
cdr3_nt: TGTGCCAGCAGCGGACAGCGAGGCTCCTACAATGAGCAGTTCTTC

d_call: TRBD2
j_call: TRBJ2-7
clone_size: once
v_call: TRBV30
cdr3_aa: CALTSPLYEQYF
cdr3_nt: TGTGCCTTGACTAGCCCACTCTACGAGCAGTACTTC

d_call: TRBD2
j_call: TRBJ2-3
clone_size: .
v_call: TRBV27
cdr3_aa: CASRGGKLAVSTDTQYF
cdr3_nt: TGTGCCAGCAGGGGAGGGAAACTAGCCGTAAGCACAGATACGCAGTATTTT

d_call: .
j_call: TRBJ2-7
clone_size: .
v_call: TRBV11-2
cdr3_aa: CASSLDLTGIEQYF
cdr3_nt: TGTGCCAGCAGCTTAGACCTCACAGGGATCGAGCAGTACTTC

d_call: .
j_call: TRBJ1-3
clone_size: .
v_call: TRBV29-1
cdr3_aa: CSVGGSSSGNTMYF
cdr3_nt: TGCAGCGTTGGAGGCAGCAGCTCTGGAAACACCATGTATTTT

d_call: .
j_call: TRBJ1-1
clone_size: .
v_call: TRBV19
cdr3_aa: CASSIVQGYEAFF
cdr3_nt: TGTGCCAGTAGTATAGTCCAGGGTTACGAAGCTTTCTTT

d_call: .
j_call: TRBJ2-7
clone_size: .
v_call: TRBV4-3
cdr3_aa: CASSQDHTSYEQYF
cdr3_nt: TGCGCCAGCAGCCAAGATCATACTTCCTACGAGCAGTACTTC

d_call: .
j_call: TRBJ1-4
clone_size: .
v_call: TRBV25-1
cdr3_aa: CASSGGRGLREKLFF
cdr3_nt: TGTGCCAGCAGTGGCGGGCGGGGTTTGAGGGAAAAACTGTTTTTT

d_call: TRBD1
j_call: TRBJ2-7
clone_size: .
v_call: TRBV5-1
cdr3_aa: CAGSLGGAAGGNEQYF
cdr3_nt: TGCGCCGGCAGCTTAGGTGGAGCGGCAGGGGGTAACGAGCAGTACTTC

d_call: TRBD1
j_call: TRBJ2-1
clone_size: .
v_call: TRBV5-5
cdr3_aa: CASSLVGQSKNEQFF
cdr3_nt: TGTGCCAGCAGCTTGGTGGGACAGTCAAAGAATGAGCAGTTCTTC

d_call: .
j_call: TRBJ1-2
clone_size: .
v_call: TRBV6-5
cdr3_aa: CASSSTLQGRGTF
cdr3_nt: TGTGCCAGCAGTTCAACCTTACAGGGCCGCGGCACCTTC

d_call: TRBD1
j_call: TRBJ2-2
clone_size: .
v_call: TRBV2
cdr3_aa: CASSERRGLGGELFF
cdr3_nt: TGTGCCAGCAGTGAACGCAGGGGGTTGGGCGGGGAGCTGTTTTTT

d_call: .
j_call: TRBJ2-1
clone_size: once
v_call: TRBV9
cdr3_aa: CASSHTTPVYNEQFF
cdr3_nt: TGTGCCAGCAGCCATACCACCCCAGTTTACAATGAGCAGTTCTTC

d_call: TRBD2
j_call: TRBJ2-1
clone_size: few
v_call: TRBV28
cdr3_aa: CASSRGGFYNEQFF
cdr3_nt: TGTGCCAGCAGTCGGGGGGGATTCTACAATGAGCAGTTCTTC

d_call: TRBD1
j_call: TRBJ2-5
clone_size: once
v_call: TRBV11-1
cdr3_aa: CASSETPGTGKETQYF
cdr3_nt: TGTGCCAGCAGCGAGACTCCCGGGACAGGCAAAGAGACCCAGTACTTC

d_call: TRBD1
j_call: TRBJ1-4
clone_size: once
v_call: TRBV6-4
cdr3_aa: CASSDSGTALARGEKLFF
cdr3_nt: TGTGCCAGCAGTGACTCCGGGACAGCTCTAGCTAGGGGTGAAAAACTGTTTTTT

d_call: TRBD1
j_call: TRBJ2-3
clone_size: .
v_call: TRBV28
cdr3_aa: CASSFPRQGEDTQYF
cdr3_nt: TGTGCCAGCAGTTTTCCCCGACAGGGGGAAGATACGCAGTATTTT

d_call: .
j_call: TRBJ1-1
clone_size: .
v_call: TRBV2
cdr3_aa: CASSETPITEAFF
cdr3_nt: TGTGCCAGCAGTGAGACACCGATCACTGAAGCTTTCTTT

d_call: .
j_call: TRBJ2-5
clone_size: .
v_call: TRBV6-6
cdr3_aa: CASSYGGGVETQYF
cdr3_nt: TGTGCCAGCAGTTACGGGGGCGGCGTGGAGACCCAGTACTTC

d_call: TRBD1
j_call: TRBJ1-1
clone_size: once
v_call: TRBV11-3
cdr3_aa: CASSSKRTGETEAFF
cdr3_nt: TGTGCCAGCAGCTCGAAAAGGACAGGTGAAACTGAAGCTTTCTTT

d_call: TRBD1
j_call: TRBJ2-5
clone_size: .
v_call: TRBV6-5
cdr3_aa: CAGGQDQETQYF
cdr3_nt: TGTGCCGGGGGACAGGACCAAGAGACCCAGTACTTC

d_call: TRBD1
j_call: TRBJ2-7
clone_size: .
v_call: TRBV2
cdr3_aa: CASETGTGAYEQYF
cdr3_nt: TGTGCCAGCGAAACCGGGACAGGGGCCTACGAGCAGTACTTC

d_call: .
j_call: TRBJ1-1
clone_size: .
v_call: TRBV7-8
cdr3_aa: CASSPGGNTEAFF
cdr3_nt: TGTGCCAGCAGCCCAGGAGGAAACACTGAAGCTTTCTTT

d_call: TRBD2
j_call: TRBJ2-1
clone_size: .
v_call: TRBV6-6
cdr3_aa: CAGRPGLAGVGEQFF
cdr3_nt: TGTGCCGGTCGACCGGGACTAGCGGGAGTAGGTGAGCAGTTCTTC

d_call: TRBD2
j_call: TRBJ2-1
clone_size: .
v_call: TRBV14
cdr3_aa: CASSQDGASGSSYNEQFF
cdr3_nt: TGTGCCAGCAGCCAAGATGGAGCTAGCGGATCCTCCTACAATGAGCAGTTCTTC

d_call: .
j_call: TRBJ1-5
clone_size: .
v_call: TRBV2
cdr3_aa: CASSPGVWSQPQHF
cdr3_nt: TGTGCCAGCAGTCCCGGGGTATGGAGTCAGCCCCAGCATTTT

d_call: .
j_call: TRBJ1-2
clone_size: .
v_call: TRBV7-9
cdr3_aa: CASSSPAGLGGYTF
cdr3_nt: TGTGCCAGCAGCTCCCCCGCGGGGTTGGGTGGCTACACCTTC

d_call: .
j_call: TRBJ2-3
clone_size: .
v_call: TRBV7-2
cdr3_aa: CASSELVGVGLADTQYF
cdr3_nt: TGTGCCAGCAGCGAACTAGTCGGGGTTGGTCTGGCAGATACGCAGTATTTT

d_call: .
j_call: TRBJ1-1
clone_size: .
v_call: TRBV2
cdr3_aa: CASSELRANTEAFF
cdr3_nt: TGTGCCAGCAGCGAACTCAGGGCTAACACTGAAGCTTTCTTT

d_call: .
j_call: TRBJ2-7
clone_size: .
v_call: TRBV28
cdr3_aa: CAIKTGLSYEQYF
cdr3_nt: TGTGCCATCAAGACAGGACTGAGCTACGAGCAGTACTTC

d_call: TRBD1
j_call: TRBJ2-1
clone_size: .
v_call: TRBV6-5
cdr3_aa: CASTTGGNEQFF
cdr3_nt: TGTGCCAGCACTACAGGGGGTAATGAGCAGTTCTTC

d_call: .
j_call: TRBJ2-7
clone_size: .
v_call: TRBV7-9
cdr3_aa: CASSLAGVPEQYF
cdr3_nt: TGTGCCAGCAGCTTAGCAGGGGTCCCCGAGCAGTACTTC

d_call: .
j_call: TRBJ2-7
clone_size: .
v_call: TRBV19
cdr3_aa: CASSVSGVGGASSYEQYF
cdr3_nt: TGTGCCAGTAGTGTTTCCGGGGTCGGCGGAGCGAGCTCCTACGAGCAGTACTTC

d_call: .
j_call: TRBJ1-1
clone_size: few
v_call: TRBV5-6
cdr3_aa: CASSWGGLRQVMNTEAFF
cdr3_nt: TGTGCCAGCAGCTGGGGCGGGCTAAGACAGGTTATGAACACTGAAGCTTTCTTT

d_call: TRBD2
j_call: TRBJ2-5
clone_size: .
v_call: TRBV7-3
cdr3_aa: CASSEFSGSWETQYF
cdr3_nt: TGTGCCAGCAGCGAATTTAGCGGGAGTTGGGAGACCCAGTACTTC

d_call: TRBD2
j_call: TRBJ2-3
clone_size: .
v_call: TRBV7-8
cdr3_aa: CASSPSPAAGATDTQYF
cdr3_nt: TGTGCCAGCAGCCCAAGCCCGGCTGCGGGAGCCACAGATACGCAGTATTTT

d_call: .
j_call: TRBJ1-2
clone_size: .
v_call: TRBV30
cdr3_aa: CAWSVGRGHGYTF
cdr3_nt: TGTGCCTGGAGTGTGGGCAGGGGCCATGGCTACACCTTC

d_call: .
j_call: TRBJ2-2
clone_size: once
v_call: TRBV9
cdr3_aa: CASSVAMGSYPGELFF
cdr3_nt: TGTGCCAGCAGCGTAGCGATGGGCTCCTACCCCGGGGAGCTGTTTTTT

d_call: .
j_call: TRBJ1-1
clone_size: few
v_call: TRBV30
cdr3_aa: CAWSLTGNLEAFF
cdr3_nt: TGTGCCTGGAGCCTTACAGGGAACCTTGAAGCTTTCTTT

d_call: .
j_call: TRBJ2-3
clone_size: few
v_call: TRBV28
cdr3_aa: CASSLRSDTQYF
cdr3_nt: TGTGCCAGCAGTTTGAGGTCAGATACGCAGTATTTT

d_call: TRBD2
j_call: TRBJ2-3
clone_size: .
v_call: TRBV6-1
cdr3_aa: CASSDGGGYVDTQYF
cdr3_nt: TGTGCCAGCAGTGATGGGGGAGGGTATGTAGATACGCAGTATTTT

d_call: .
j_call: TRBJ2-5
clone_size: .
v_call: TRBV25-1
cdr3_aa: CASSEEGLWETQYF
cdr3_nt: TGTGCCAGCAGTGAAGAGGGATTGTGGGAGACCCAGTACTTC

d_call: TRBD2
j_call: TRBJ2-3
clone_size: .
v_call: TRBV5-1
cdr3_aa: CASRAGTLAGVDTQYF
cdr3_nt: TGCGCCAGCAGGGCCGGGACGCTAGCGGGGGTTGATACGCAGTATTTT

d_call: .
j_call: TRBJ1-5
clone_size: .
v_call: TRBV5-1
cdr3_aa: CASSLVAGSNQPQHF
cdr3_nt: TGCGCCAGCAGCTTGGTCGCAGGTAGCAATCAGCCCCAGCATTTT

d_call: .
j_call: TRBJ2-1
clone_size: .
v_call: TRBV21-1
cdr3_aa: CASSNGRTLGFF
cdr3_nt: TGTGCCAGCAGCAATGGTAGGACTCTAGGATTCTTC

d_call: TRBD1
j_call: TRBJ2-2
clone_size: few
v_call: TRBV12-5
cdr3_aa: CASGPGQENTGELFF
cdr3_nt: TGTGCTAGTGGTCCGGGACAGGAGAACACCGGGGAGCTGTTTTTT

d_call: .
j_call: TRBJ1-5
clone_size: once
v_call: TRBV6-1
cdr3_aa: CASSEGQGYSNQPQHF
cdr3_nt: TGTGCCAGCAGTGAGGGACAAGGTTATAGCAATCAGCCCCAGCATTTT

d_call: .
j_call: TRBJ1-6
clone_size: .
v_call: TRBV2
cdr3_aa: CASSEGRGGSPLHF
cdr3_nt: TGTGCCAGCAGTGAGGGGAGGGGGGGTTCACCCCTCCACTTT

d_call: TRBD1
j_call: TRBJ2-3
clone_size: .
v_call: TRBV2
cdr3_aa: CASRGQILTDTQYF
cdr3_nt: TGTGCCAGCAGGGGACAGATACTCACAGATACGCAGTATTTT

d_call: TRBD1
j_call: TRBJ2-2
clone_size: few
v_call: TRBV5-6
cdr3_aa: CASRLVGQTNTGELFF
cdr3_nt: TGTGCCAGCAGGCTTGTGGGACAGACGAACACCGGGGAGCTGTTTTTT